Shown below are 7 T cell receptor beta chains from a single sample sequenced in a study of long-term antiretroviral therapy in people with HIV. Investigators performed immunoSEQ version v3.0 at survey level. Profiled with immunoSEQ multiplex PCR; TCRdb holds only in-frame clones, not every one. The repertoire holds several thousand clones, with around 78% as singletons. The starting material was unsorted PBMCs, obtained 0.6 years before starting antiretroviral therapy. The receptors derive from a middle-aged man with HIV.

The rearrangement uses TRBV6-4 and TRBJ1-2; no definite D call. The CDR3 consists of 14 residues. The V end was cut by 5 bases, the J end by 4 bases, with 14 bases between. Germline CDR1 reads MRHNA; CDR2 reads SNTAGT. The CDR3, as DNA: TGTGCCAGCAGTAGCGGGCCCGCCGGCTATGGCTACACCTTC. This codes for CASSSGPAGYGYTF.

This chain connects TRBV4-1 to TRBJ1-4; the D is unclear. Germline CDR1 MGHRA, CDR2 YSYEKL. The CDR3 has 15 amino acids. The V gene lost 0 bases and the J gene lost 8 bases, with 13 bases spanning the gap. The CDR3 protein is CASSQEERWREKLFF. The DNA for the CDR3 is TGCGCCAGCAGCCAAGAAGAACGGTGGCGGGAAAAACTGTTTTTT.

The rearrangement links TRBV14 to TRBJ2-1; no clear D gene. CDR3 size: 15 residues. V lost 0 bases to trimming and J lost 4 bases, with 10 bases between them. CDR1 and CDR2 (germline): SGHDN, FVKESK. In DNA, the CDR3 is TGTGCCAGCAGCCAAGAAGCCGGACCTTACAATGAGCAGTTCTTC. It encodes CASSQEAGPYNEQFF.

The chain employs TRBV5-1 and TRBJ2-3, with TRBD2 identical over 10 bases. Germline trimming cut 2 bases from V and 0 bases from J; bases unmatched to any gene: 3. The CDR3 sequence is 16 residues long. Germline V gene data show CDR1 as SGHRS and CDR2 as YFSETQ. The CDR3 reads CASSFSGGLSTDTQYF. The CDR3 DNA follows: TGCGCCAGCAGCTTTAGCGGGGGGCTCAGCACAGATACGCAGTATTTT.

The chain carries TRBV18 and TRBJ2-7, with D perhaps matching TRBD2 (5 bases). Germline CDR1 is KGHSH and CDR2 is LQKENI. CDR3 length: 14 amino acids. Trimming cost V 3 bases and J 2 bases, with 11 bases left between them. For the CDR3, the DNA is TGTGCCAGCTCACCTACAGCGGACGCCTACGAGCAGTACTTC. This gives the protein CASSPTADAYEQYF. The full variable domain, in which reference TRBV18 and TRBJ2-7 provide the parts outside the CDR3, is NAGVMQNPRHLVRRRGQEARLRCSPMKGHSHVYWYRQLPEEGLKFMVYLQKENIIDESGMPKERFSAEFPKEGPSILRIQQVVRGDSAAYFCASSPTADAYEQYFGPGTRLTVT.

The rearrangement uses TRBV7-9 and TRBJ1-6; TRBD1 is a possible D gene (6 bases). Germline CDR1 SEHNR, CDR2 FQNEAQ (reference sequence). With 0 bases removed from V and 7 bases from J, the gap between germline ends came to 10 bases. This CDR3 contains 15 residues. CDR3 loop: CASSLARQGNSPLHF. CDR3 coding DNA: TGTGCCAGCAGCTTAGCGAGGCAGGGGAATTCACCCCTCCACTTT. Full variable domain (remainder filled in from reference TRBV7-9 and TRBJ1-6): DTGVSQNPRHKITKRGQNVTFRCDPISEHNRLYWYRQTLGQGPEFLTYFQNEAQLEKSRLLSDRFSAERPKGSFSTLEIQRTEQGDSAMYLCASSLARQGNSPLHFGNGTRLTVT.

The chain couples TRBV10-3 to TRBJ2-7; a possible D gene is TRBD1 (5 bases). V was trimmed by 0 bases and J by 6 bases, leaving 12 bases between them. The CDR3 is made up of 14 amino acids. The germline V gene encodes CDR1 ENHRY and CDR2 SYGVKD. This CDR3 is CAISESAGISEQYF. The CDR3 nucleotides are TGTGCCATCAGTGAGTCGGCAGGGATAAGCGAGCAGTACTTC.